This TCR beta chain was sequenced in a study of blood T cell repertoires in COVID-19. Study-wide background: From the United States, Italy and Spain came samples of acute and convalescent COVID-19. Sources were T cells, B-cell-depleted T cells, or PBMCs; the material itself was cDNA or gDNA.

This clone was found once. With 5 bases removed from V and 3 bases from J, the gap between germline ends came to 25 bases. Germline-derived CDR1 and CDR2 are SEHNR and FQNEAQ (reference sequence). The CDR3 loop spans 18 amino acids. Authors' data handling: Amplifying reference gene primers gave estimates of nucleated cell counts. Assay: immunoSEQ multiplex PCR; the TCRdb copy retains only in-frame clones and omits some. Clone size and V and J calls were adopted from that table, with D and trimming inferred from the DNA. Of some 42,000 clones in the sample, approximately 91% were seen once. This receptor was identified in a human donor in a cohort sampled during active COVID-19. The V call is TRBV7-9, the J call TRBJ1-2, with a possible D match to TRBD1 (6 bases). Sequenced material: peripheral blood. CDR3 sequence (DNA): TGTGCCAGCAGCCCCGAGTGGGTCTACGCGGGGGGGCACTATGGCTACACCTTC. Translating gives CASSPEWVYAGGHYGYTF.